The clone carrying this T cell receptor (beta chain) was seen at least ten times. Its antigen is undetermined. Deletions cut 0 bases from V and 0 bases from J, with 9 bases between. The CDR3 sequence is 16 residues long. Per the germline V gene, CDR1 is SGHTA and CDR2 is FQGTGA. The sample is drawn from a study of T cells in Graves' hyperthyroidism and ophthalmopathy. Study-wide points: Most thyroid clonotypes expanded above 0.001 appeared in blood too.

The source material, RNA transcripts, was used to amplify TCR beta CDR3 regions. Researchers ran a first-round RT-PCR on the TCR CDR3 using the HTBI primer set. TCRdb used MiXCR to reprocess the multiplex PCR reads, holding one entry per CDR3 protein. Among about 360,000 distinct CDR3 sequences listed, less than 15% were seen once. An absence of ophthalmopathy progression within 18 months meant stable Graves' hyperthyroidism. Orbital computed tomography and thyroid ultrasound, together with serum TRAb and thyroxine and clinical symptoms, were used for diagnoses. The clonotype comes from a woman aged 18-29 years with Graves' hyperthyroidism. The V call is TRBV7-3, the J call TRBJ2-1; D ambiguous. Sequencing was performed on blood. The DNA for the CDR3 is TGTGCCAGCAGCTTAACTAGATTAAGCTCCTACAATGAGCAGTTCTTC. This gives the protein CASSLTRLSSYNEQFF.